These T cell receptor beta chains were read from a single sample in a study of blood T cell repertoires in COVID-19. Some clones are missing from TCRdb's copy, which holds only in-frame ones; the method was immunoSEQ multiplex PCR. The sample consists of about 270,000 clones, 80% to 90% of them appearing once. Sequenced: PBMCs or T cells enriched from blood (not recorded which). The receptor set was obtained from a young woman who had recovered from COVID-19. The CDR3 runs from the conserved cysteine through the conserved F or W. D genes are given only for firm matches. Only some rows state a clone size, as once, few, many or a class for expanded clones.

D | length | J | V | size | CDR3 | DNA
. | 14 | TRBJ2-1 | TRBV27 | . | CASSLGGSYNEQFF | TGTGCCAGCAGTTTGGGGGGCTCCTACAATGAGCAGTTCTTC
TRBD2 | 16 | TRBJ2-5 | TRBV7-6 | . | CASSLESASGGETQYF | TGTGCCAGCAGCTTAGAGTCTGCTAGCGGGGGGGAGACCCAGTACTTC
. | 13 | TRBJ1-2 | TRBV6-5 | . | CASTRGGAHGYTF | TGTGCCAGCACCCGGGGGGGGGCCCATGGCTACACCTTC
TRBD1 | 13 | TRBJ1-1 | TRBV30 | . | CAWKARNRGSAFF | TGTGCCTGGAAGGCCCGGAACAGGGGGTCGGCTTTCTTT
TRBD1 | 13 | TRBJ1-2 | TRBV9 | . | CASSVPGQINYTF | TGTGCCAGCAGCGTACCGGGACAGATAAATTACACCTTC
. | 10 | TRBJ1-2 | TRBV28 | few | CAARGLGYTF | TGTGCCGCCAGGGGCCTTGGCTACACCTTC
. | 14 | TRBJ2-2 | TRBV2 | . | CASTISVNTGELFF | TGTGCCAGCACTATTAGCGTAAACACCGGGGAGCTGTTTTTT
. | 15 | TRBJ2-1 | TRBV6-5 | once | CASRLARGLYNEQFF | TGTGCCAGCAGACTGGCGCGGGGGCTTTACAATGAGCAGTTCTTC
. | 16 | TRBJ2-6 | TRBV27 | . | CASKAGIYSGANVLTF | TGTGCCAGCAAGGCAGGGATCTACTCTGGGGCCAACGTCCTGACTTTC
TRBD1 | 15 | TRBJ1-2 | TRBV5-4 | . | CASSPRTGEAYGYTF | TGTGCCAGCAGCCCCCGGACAGGGGAGGCCTATGGCTACACCTTC
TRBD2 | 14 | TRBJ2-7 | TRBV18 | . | CASSSSGGAHEQYF | TGTGCCAGCTCATCAAGCGGGGGGGCCCACGAGCAGTACTTC
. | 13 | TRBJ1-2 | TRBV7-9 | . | CASSLGRQYGYTF | TGTGCCAGCAGCTTAGGGCGACAATATGGCTACACCTTC
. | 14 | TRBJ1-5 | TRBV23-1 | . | CASSLQGRCQPQHF | TGCGCCAGCAGTCTTCAGGGAAGGTGTCAGCCCCAGCATTTT
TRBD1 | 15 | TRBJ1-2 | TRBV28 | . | CATARYGTGLGGYTF | TGTGCCACCGCAAGATACGGGACAGGGTTAGGTGGCTACACCTTC
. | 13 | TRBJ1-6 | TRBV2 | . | CASSNAGNSPLHF | TGTGCCAGCAGTAATGCGGGGAATTCACCCCTCCACTTT
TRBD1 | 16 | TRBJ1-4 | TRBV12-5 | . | CASGLGYRGVDEKLFF | TGTGCTAGTGGTTTGGGTTACAGGGGAGTTGATGAAAAACTGTTTTTT
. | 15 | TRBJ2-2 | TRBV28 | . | CASSPDNANTGELFF | TGTGCCAGCAGTCCGGACAATGCGAACACCGGGGAGCTGTTTTTT
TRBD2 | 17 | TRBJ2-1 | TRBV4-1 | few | CASSHPGLAGGHNEQFF | TGCGCCAGCAGCCACCCGGGACTAGCGGGGGGCCACAATGAGCAGTTCTTC
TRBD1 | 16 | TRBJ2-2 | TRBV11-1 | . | CASSRNRGRDTGELFF | TGTGCCAGCAGCCGTAACAGGGGGCGCGACACCGGGGAGCTGTTTTTT
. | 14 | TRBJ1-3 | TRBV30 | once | CAWGVSGAGNTIYF | TGTGCCTGGGGGGTTTCCGGGGCTGGAAACACCATATATTTT
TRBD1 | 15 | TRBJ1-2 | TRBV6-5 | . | CASSQPRDRGFGYTF | TGTGCCAGCAGTCAACCTAGGGACAGGGGGTTTGGCTACACCTTC
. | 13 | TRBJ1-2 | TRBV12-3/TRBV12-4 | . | CASSFQANYGYTF | TGTGCCAGCAGTTTTCAGGCTAACTATGGCTACACCTTC
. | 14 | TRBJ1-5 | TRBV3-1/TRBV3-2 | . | CASSQDSSGQPQHF | TGTGCCAGCAGCCAAGACTCCTCGGGGCAGCCCCAGCATTTT
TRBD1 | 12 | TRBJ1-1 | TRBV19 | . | CASSIVPGQAFF | TGTGCCAGTAGTATAGTTCCGGGACAGGCTTTCTTT
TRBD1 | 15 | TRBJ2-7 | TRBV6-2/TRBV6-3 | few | CASSYTGDSSYEQYF | TGTGCCAGCAGTTATACAGGGGATAGCTCCTACGAGCAGTACTTC
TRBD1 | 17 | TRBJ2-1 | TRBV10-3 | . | CAISSLQGASSYNEQFF | TGTGCCATCAGTAGCTTACAGGGGGCTAGCTCCTACAATGAGCAGTTCTTC
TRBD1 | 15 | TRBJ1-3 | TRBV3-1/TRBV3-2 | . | CASSFTGGSGNTIYF | TGTGCCAGCAGCTTTACAGGGGGCTCGGGAAACACCATATATTTT
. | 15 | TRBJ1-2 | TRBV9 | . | CASSVEGDLDYGYTF | TGTGCCAGCAGCGTAGAGGGGGATTTGGACTATGGCTACACCTTC
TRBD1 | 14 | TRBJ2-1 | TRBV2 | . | CASSEVTGNNEQFF | TGTGCCAGCAGTGAAGTGACAGGGAACAATGAGCAGTTCTTC
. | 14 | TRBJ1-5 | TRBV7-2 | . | CASSLGGFVQPQHF | TGTGCCAGCAGCTTGGGGGGGTTCGTACAGCCCCAGCATTTT
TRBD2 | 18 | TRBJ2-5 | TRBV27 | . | CASSLLGTVSGRGETQYF | TGTGCCAGCAGTTTATTAGGGACCGTGTCAGGGAGGGGAGAGACCCAGTACTTC
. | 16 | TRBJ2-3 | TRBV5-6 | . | CASSFHQGGDTDTQYF | TGTGCCAGCAGCTTCCACCAAGGGGGGGACACAGATACGCAGTATTTT
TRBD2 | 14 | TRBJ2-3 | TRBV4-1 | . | CASSGQRGFFTQYF | TGCGCCAGCAGTGGCCAGCGGGGATTCTTTACGCAGTATTTT
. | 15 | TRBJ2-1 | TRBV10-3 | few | CAISESVRDYNEQFF | TGTGCCATCAGTGAGTCTGTGAGAGACTACAATGAGCAGTTCTTC
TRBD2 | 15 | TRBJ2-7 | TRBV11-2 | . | CASSDTSGGIYEQYF | TGTGCCAGCAGCGACACTAGCGGGGGTATCTACGAGCAGTACTTC
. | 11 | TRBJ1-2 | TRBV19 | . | CASGYYDGYTF | TGTGCCAGTGGGTACTATGACGGCTACACCTTC
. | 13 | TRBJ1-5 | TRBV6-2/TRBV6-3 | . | CASSLHSNQPQHF | TGTGCCAGCAGCCTTCATAGCAATCAGCCCCAGCATTTT
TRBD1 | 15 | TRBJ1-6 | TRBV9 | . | CASSGRGTVNSPLHF | TGTGCCAGCAGCGGCAGGGGGACAGTTAATTCACCCCTCCACTTT
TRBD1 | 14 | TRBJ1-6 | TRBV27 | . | CASSYGTDNSPLHF | TGTGCCAGCAGTTACGGGACAGATAATTCACCCCTCCACTTT
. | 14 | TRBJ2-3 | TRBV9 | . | CASGRGEFTDTQYF | TGTGCCAGCGGGCGCGGGGAATTTACAGATACGCAGTATTTT
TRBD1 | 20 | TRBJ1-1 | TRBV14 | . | CASSQESLSSRGRGNTEAFF | TGTGCCAGCAGCCAAGAATCCTTATCGTCCAGGGGGCGCGGGAACACTGAAGCTTTCTTT
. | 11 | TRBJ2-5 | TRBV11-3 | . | CASSLDQAQYF | TGTGCCAGCAGCTTAGACCAGGCCCAGTACTTC
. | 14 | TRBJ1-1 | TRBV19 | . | CASSIRGAYSEAFF | TGTGCCAGTAGTATCCGGGGAGCGTACTCTGAAGCTTTCTTT
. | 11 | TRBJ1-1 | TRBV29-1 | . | CSVLGGTEAFF | TGCAGCGTTCTGGGGGGCACTGAAGCTTTCTTT
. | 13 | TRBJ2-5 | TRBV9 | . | CASSVDSQETQYF | TGTGCCAGCAGCGTAGACAGCCAAGAGACCCAGTACTTC
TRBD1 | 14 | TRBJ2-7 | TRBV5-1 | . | CASSGATGAYEQYF | TGCGCCAGCAGCGGAGCGACAGGGGCATACGAGCAGTACTTC
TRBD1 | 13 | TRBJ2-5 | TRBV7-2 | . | CASSTTLTGDQYF | TGTGCCAGCAGCACAACATTAACAGGGGACCAGTACTTC
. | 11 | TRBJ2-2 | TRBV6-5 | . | CASNGIGELFF | TGTGCCAGCAACGGTATCGGGGAGCTGTTTTTT
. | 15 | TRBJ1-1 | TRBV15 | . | CATSRGGKPDTEAFF | TGTGCCACCAGCAGAGGGGGCAAACCGGACACTGAAGCTTTCTTT
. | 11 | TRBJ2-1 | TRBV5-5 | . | CASSLSVEQFF | TGTGCCAGCAGCTTATCTGTTGAGCAGTTCTTC
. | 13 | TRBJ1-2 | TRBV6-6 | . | CASSYDGHSGYTF | TGTGCCAGCAGTTACGATGGACATTCTGGCTACACCTTC
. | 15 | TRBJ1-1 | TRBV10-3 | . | CAISEPRAGTTEAFF | TGTGCCATCAGTGAGCCCCGTGCAGGGACTACTGAAGCTTTCTTT
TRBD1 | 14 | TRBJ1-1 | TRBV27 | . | CASSSWDRVNEAFF | TGTGCCAGCAGTTCCTGGGACAGGGTCAACGAAGCTTTCTTT
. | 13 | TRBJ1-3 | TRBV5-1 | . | CASRPDSGNTIYF | TGCGCCAGCAGACCGGACAGCGGAAACACCATATATTTT
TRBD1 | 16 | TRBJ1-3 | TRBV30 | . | CAWSSGQVISGNTIYF | TGTGCCTGGAGTAGCGGACAGGTGATATCTGGAAACACCATATATTTT